These 19 T cell receptor beta chains were sequenced from one sample in a study of T cell responses to AZD1222 COVID-19 vaccine. Here immunoSEQ multiplex PCR was the method, and the copy in TCRdb shows in-frame clones only, minus some. The sample holds about 160,000 clones, approximately 92% seen once. The source was peripheral blood, collected on day 0 of AZD1222 vaccination. The receptor set was obtained from an adult in good health.

V usage is TRBV5-4 and J usage is TRBJ1-4, with 9 bases identical to TRBD1. Germline V lookup: CDR1 SGHNT, CDR2 YYREEE (reference sequence). Trimming cost V 4 bases and J 0 bases; bases outside gene matches: 10. This CDR3 contains 18 residues. The CDR3 DNA reads as TGTGCCAGCAGCCCGGGACAGGGTTCTCCTCCAACTAATGAAAAACTGTTTTTT. It yields the protein CASSPGQGSPPTNEKLFF.

This chain joins TRBV3-1 (or the pseudogene TRBV3-2) and TRBJ2-1; D is uncertain. The germline CDR1 and CDR2 sequences are LGHDT and YNNKEL (reference sequence). Trimming pared 1 base from V and 13 bases from J, leaving 11 bases between. There are 12 residues in the CDR3. Here the CDR3 reads CASSQGDMKQFF. The CDR3 nucleotides read TGTGCCAGCAGCCAAGGGGATATGAAACAGTTCTTC.

This sequence joins TRBV11-3 and TRBJ2-2, with 7 bases matching TRBD1. There are 12 residues in the CDR3. The J segment lost 7 bases and the V segment lost 5 bases, leaving 1 base of the junction unmatched. CDR1 is SGHNT and CDR2 is YENEEA in the germline V gene. The CDR3 reads CASSPGGGELFF. DNA of the CDR3: TGTGCCAGCAGCCCAGGGGGCGGGGAGCTGTTTTTT. Together with reference TRBV11-3 and TRBJ2-2, the CDR3 gives the full variable domain: EAGVVQSPRYKIIEKKQPVAFWCNPISGHNTLYWYLQNLGQGPELLIRYENEEAVDDSQLPKDRFSAERLKGVDSTLKIQPAELGDSAVYLCASSPGGGELFFGEGSRLTVL.

The gene calls are TRBV7-9 and TRBJ1-1; unclear D gene. The germline V gene has CDR1 SEHNR and CDR2 FQNEAQ (reference sequence). V lost 5 bases and J lost 4, with 11 bases in between. The CDR3 sequence is 13 residues long. The CDR3 loop is CASSLERGTEAFF. The CDR3, as DNA: TGTGCCAGCAGCCTAGAACGGGGCACTGAAGCTTTCTTT.

This clone was picked up one time. CDR3 sequence (DNA): TGTGCCAGCAGCCAAGGGGCGACTGGGAACACTGAAGCTTTCTTT. Its translation: CASSQGATGNTEAFF. The rearrangement uses TRBV3-1 (or the pseudogene TRBV3-2) and TRBJ1-1; D call uncertain. The CDR3 spans 15 residues. Trimming took off 1 base at V and 1 base at J, with 10 bases between the two ends. Per germline, CDR1 LGHDT and CDR2 YNNKEL (reference sequence).

CDR3 residues: CASSLAGTASDYTF. In DNA, the CDR3 is TGCGCCAGCAGCTTGGCCGGGACAGCCTCAGACTACACCTTC. The chain combines TRBV5-1 with TRBJ1-2; 7 nucleotides line up with TRBD1. CDR3 size: 14 residues. Germline V gene data show CDR1 as SGHRS and CDR2 as YFSETQ. V lost 0 bases and J lost 10; bases outside the gene matches: 9. The full variable domain, completed using reference TRBV5-1 and TRBJ1-2, is KAGVTQTPRYLIKTRGQQVTLSCSPISGHRSVSWYQQTPGQGLQFLFEYFSETQRNKGNFPGRFSGRQFSNSRSEMNVSTLELGDSALYLCASSLAGTASDYTFGSGTRLTVV.

The V call is TRBV5-5, the J call TRBJ2-7, with D tentatively TRBD1 (6 bases). Trimming stripped 1 base from V and 6 bases from J, with 17 bases between. The CDR3 is 15 residues long. Germline CDR1 reads SGHKS; CDR2 reads YYEKEE (reference sequence). The CDR3 nucleotides are TGTGCCAGCAGCTTGTCCCGCCGGGCAGGGGCCGAGCAGTACTTC. Its protein product is CASSLSRRAGAEQYF.

This chain links TRBV5-6 with TRBJ1-2, with D hard to call. The germline V gene encodes CDR1 SGHDT and CDR2 YYEEEE. Trimming took off 6 bases at V and 4 bases at J, with 10 bases between the two ends. CDR3 length: 12 residues. The CDR3 DNA follows: TGTGCCAGCATCAAGGACGGCTATGGCTACACCTTC. Encoded protein: CASIKDGYGYTF.

This clone was recorded once. The gene calls are TRBV6-5 and TRBJ2-6, with 8 nucleotides matching TRBD1. Germline lookup yields CDR1 MNHEY and CDR2 SVGAGI. The CDR3 sequence is 14 residues long. With V trimmed by 6 bases and J by 2 bases, 0 bases remained unmatched. The CDR3 nucleotides are TGTGCCAGCAGGACAGGGGCTGGGGCCAACGTCCTGACTTTC. This encodes CASRTGAGANVLTF.

The chain joins TRBV9 to TRBJ2-7; maybe TRBD1 (6 bases). The V gene lost 4 bases and the J gene lost 6 bases, with 14 bases spanning the gap. Looked up from germline, CDR1 is SGDLS and CDR2 is YYNGEE. This CDR3 is 13 amino acids long. This CDR3 reads CASSLDSSLEQYF. As DNA, the CDR3 is TGTGCCAGCAGCTTGGACAGCAGTCTCGAGCAGTACTTC.

V usage is TRBV9 and J usage is TRBJ2-5; D is perhaps TRBD2 (6 bases). Germline-derived CDR1 and CDR2 are SGDLS and YYNGEE. The length of the CDR3 is 15 residues. V gave up 3 bases and J gave up 5 bases, with 17 bases separating them. CDR3 loop: CASSGSGSARETQYF. The CDR3 DNA sequence: TGTGCCAGCAGCGGGAGCGGGTCGGCGAGGGAGACCCAGTACTTC.

The V gene is TRBV7-2, the J gene TRBJ1-6; D may be TRBD1 (5 bases). The CDR3 is 16 amino acids. The germline V gene has CDR1 SGHTA and CDR2 FQGNSA. Between the trimmed V and J ends, which lost 5 bases and 7 bases, there was a span of 18 bases. The CDR3 loop reads CASSEMALGTNSPLHF. The CDR3, as DNA: TGTGCCAGCAGCGAGATGGCCCTAGGGACCAATTCACCCCTCCACTTT.

This clone was detected a few times. This chain connects TRBV30 to TRBJ2-7; no clear D gene. V was pared by 1 base and J by 4 bases, with 11 bases between. This CDR3 comprises 13 residues. Germline assignment: CDR1 GTSNPN and CDR2 SVGIG (reference sequence). CDR3: CAWSGLDNYEQYF. The DNA for the CDR3 is TGTGCCTGGAGTGGGTTAGACAATTACGAGCAGTACTTC.

The chain has TRBV4-1 and TRBJ1-5; D gene uncertain. CDR1 and CDR2 (germline): MGHRA, YSYEKL. Trimming pared 0 bases from V and 7 bases from J, leaving 7 bases between. The CDR3 sequence is 13 residues long. The CDR3 bases are TGCGCCAGCAGCCAAGATCGACGGCAGCCCCAGCATTTT. Its protein is CASSQDRRQPQHF.

This clone occurred once. The chain carries TRBV11-2 and TRBJ1-1, with D perhaps TRBD1 (5 bases). Per the germline V gene, CDR1 is SGHAT and CDR2 is FQNNGV. The CDR3 runs to 16 residues. The V gene lost 5 bases and the J gene lost 1 base, with 17 bases spanning the gap. Here the CDR3 DNA reads TGTGCCAGCAGCGACCCGGGGGGGTTGAGGAACACTGAAGCTTTCTTT. This encodes CASSDPGGLRNTEAFF.

The chain is built from TRBV3-1 (or the pseudogene TRBV3-2) and TRBJ1-5; perhaps TRBD1 as D (5 bases). In germline, CDR1 is LGHDT, CDR2 YNNKEL (reference sequence). The CDR3 loop spans 15 amino acids. Deletions cut 4 bases from V and 1 base from J, with 11 bases between. Here the CDR3 reads CASSPGGGSNQPQHF. CDR3 DNA: TGTGCCAGCAGCCCCGGGGGAGGGAGCAATCAGCCCCAGCATTTT.

The V and J genes are TRBV27 and TRBJ1-2; D gene ambiguous. The ends were cut back, 1 base at V and 2 bases at J, with 11 bases in the middle. The germline CDR1 and CDR2 sequences are MNHEY and SMNVEV (reference sequence). The CDR3 extends over 15 amino acids. For the CDR3, the DNA is TGTGCCAGCAGTTTATTGGCGGGAGTAAACTATGGCTACACCTTC. This sequence encodes CASSLLAGVNYGYTF.

V gene TRBV12-3 or TRBV12-4 combines with J gene TRBJ1-5; 8 bases match TRBD1. Unmatched junction bases numbered 2, after V lost 3 bases and J lost 7 bases. CDR3 length: 13 amino acids. CDR3 bases: TGTGCCAGCAGTTTGGACAGGGACCAGCCCCAGCATTTT. Translation gives CASSLDRDQPQHF.

This clone was detected only a few times. The J gene is TRBJ2-2, the V gene TRBV14; D perhaps matches TRBD1 (6 bases). CDR3 length equals 14 residues. Germline V gene data show CDR1 as SGHDN and CDR2 as FVKESK. Deletions cut 6 bases from V and 3 bases from J, with 11 bases between. In DNA, the CDR3 is TGTGCCAGCAGGCACAGGGAATACACCGGGGAGCTGTTTTTT. The encoded protein is CASRHREYTGELFF. Full variable domain (remainder filled in from reference TRBV14 and TRBJ2-2): EAGVTQFPSHSVIEKGQTVTLRCDPISGHDNLYWYRRVMGKEIKFLLHFVKESKQDESGMPNNRFLAERTGGTYSTLKVQPAELEDSGVYFCASRHREYTGELFFGEGSRLTVL.